These 18 T cell receptor beta chains share one sample of origin, sequenced in a study of regulatory T cells in long-lasting Graves disease. TCR beta libraries were built with iRepertoire HTBI primers and Arm-PCR of CDR3 regions. In TCRdb, the multiplex PCR reads were re-called with MiXCR into one record per CDR3 protein. The data contain more than 450,000 distinct CDR3 sequences, more than 10% of them singletons. Time point given: newly diagnosed GD, antithyroid drugs for less than 3 months. The TCR library used RNA extracted from PBMCs. The same specimen was also included in a second study, on T cells in Graves' hyperthyroidism and ophthalmopathy.

The specimen was peripheral blood mononuclear cells (PBMCs), collected at new diagnosis, from a patient treated with antithyroid drugs. These receptors originate from a woman in her 30s with Graves disease.

The table lists this clonotype with many counts. The rearrangement joins TRBV20-1 to TRBJ2-1; D possibly corresponds to TRBD1 (6 bases). The V gene lost 6 bases and the J gene lost 1 base, with 10 bases spanning the gap. The CDR3 has 13 residues. Germline V lookup: CDR1 DFQATT, CDR2 SNEGSKA (reference sequence). The CDR3 region is CSAERGSYNEQFF. DNA for the CDR3: TGCAGTGCAGAGAGGGGGTCCTACAATGAGCAGTTCTTC.

This clonotype appeared many times. V and J are TRBV5-1 and TRBJ2-2; 7 bases line up with TRBD1. This CDR3 spans 17 amino acids. Germline V CDR1 and CDR2: SGHRS, YFSETQ. Unmatched junction bases numbered 13, after V lost 4 bases and J lost 4 bases. The CDR3 region is CASSPYNPQGTTGELFF. In DNA form, the CDR3 reads TGCGCCAGCAGCCCATACAACCCACAGGGGACCACCGGGGAGCTGTTTTTT.

Of note for this clonotype: A read error may be the cause here, since a much bigger clone is one base away. The chain uses TRBV7-2 and TRBJ2-7, with D hard to call. Per germline, CDR1 SGHTA and CDR2 FQGNSA. This CDR3 has 14 residues. Trimming removed 3 bases from V and 4 bases from J, with 13 bases in between. The CDR3 DNA follows: TGTGCCAGCAGCTTCGCGATTGGCAGTTACGAGCAGTACTTC. Translation: CASSFAIGSYEQYF.

This clonotype was picked up many times. The chain combines TRBV28 with TRBJ2-2, with 10 bases matching TRBD1. Germline V lookup: CDR1 MDHEN, CDR2 SYDVKM. This CDR3 contains 15 residues. Trimming at V came to 6 bases and at J to 1 base, leaving 2 bases not matched to a gene. CDR3 in amino acids: CASRDRGRNTGELFF. The CDR3 DNA follows: TGTGCCAGCAGGGACAGGGGGAGGAACACCGGGGAGCTGTTTTTT.

This clonotype was counted at least ten times. The CDR3 spells CASSLLAVNTGELFF. In DNA form, the CDR3 reads TGTGCCAGCAGTTTACTAGCGGTGAACACCGGGGAGCTGTTTTTT. The chain is built from TRBV28 and TRBJ2-2; 7 bases match TRBD2. Germline trimming cut 2 bases from V and 1 base from J; bases unmatched to any gene: 1. Germline V gene lookup returns CDR1 MDHEN and CDR2 SYDVKM. This CDR3 has 15 residues. The entire variable domain, with the rest obtained from reference TRBV28 and TRBJ2-2, is as follows: DVKVTQSSRYLVKRTGEKVFLECVQDMDHENMFWYRQDPGLGLRLIYFSYDVKMKEKGDIPEGYSVSREKKERFSLILESASTNQTSMYLCASSLLAVNTGELFFGEGSRLTVL.

This clonotype appeared a few times. J is TRBJ2-2 and V is TRBV19, with D possibly being TRBD2 (5 bases). The CDR3 covers 13 residues. The V end lost 7 bases, the J end lost 4 bases, and 10 bases lay between the germline ends. Germline V gives CDR1 LNHDA, CDR2 SQIVND (reference sequence). The CDR3 DNA follows: TGTGCCAGTACCCTAGCCAGCACCGGGGAGCTGTTTTTT. Protein: CASTLASTGELFF.

V and J are TRBV7-9 and TRBJ1-6; D is ambiguous. Trimming removed 3 bases from V and 5 bases from J, with 11 bases in between. CDR1 and CDR2 (germline): SEHNR, FQNEAQ (reference sequence). The CDR3 runs to 15 residues. The CDR3 region has the DNA TGTGCCAGCAGCTTCACACGGCCACATAATTCACCCCTCCACTTT. Translated: CASSFTRPHNSPLHF.

This clonotype was found a few times. This chain joins TRBV7-2 and TRBJ2-5, with D possibly matching TRBD2 (6 bases). Germline V lookup: CDR1 SGHTA, CDR2 FQGNSA. The CDR3 spans 14 residues. V lost 4 bases and J 7 bases, leaving 16 bases between the germline ends. This chain's CDR3 is CASSYFGAEGTQYF. In DNA form, the CDR3 reads TGTGCCAGCAGCTATTTCGGGGCGGAGGGGACCCAGTACTTC.

The chain recombines TRBV3-1 with TRBJ2-7, with 9 bases lining up with TRBD1. CDR1 is LGHDT, CDR2 YNNKEL, per germline (reference sequence). V gave up 6 bases and J gave up 3 bases; unmatched junction bases: 18. The CDR3 is 18 residues long. CDR3 coding DNA: TGTGCCAGCAGTCCCGGGACAGGGTACCCCGGGACGGGCTACGAGCAGTACTTC. Its translation is CASSPGTGYPGTGYEQYF.

The rearrangement joins TRBV12-5 to TRBJ2-1; 9 positions match TRBD2. V gave up 0 bases and J gave up 6 bases; unmatched junction bases: 6. The CDR3 loop spans 16 amino acids. The germline V gene encodes CDR1 LGHNT and CDR2 FRNRAP. The CDR3 DNA is TGTGCTAGTGGTTTGGTCGGTAGCGGGAGCGGCAATGAGCAGTTCTTC. The encoded protein is CASGLVGSGSGNEQFF.

This clonotype was observed many times. The chain joins TRBV14 to TRBJ1-1; D not resolved. This CDR3 is 16 amino acids long. CDR1 is SGHDN and CDR2 is FVKESK in the germline V gene. V lost 1 base and J lost 0, with 12 bases in between. CDR3 in amino acids: CASSQVGQLLNTEAFF. In DNA form, the CDR3 reads TGTGCCAGCAGCCAAGTTGGTCAGTTATTGAACACTGAAGCTTTCTTT.

Ten or more counts support this clonotype. The J gene is TRBJ1-1, the V gene TRBV7-2; D uncertain. The germline V and J ends were trimmed by 2 bases and 5 bases, with 15 bases remaining between them. The CDR3 consists of 15 residues. In germline, CDR1 is SGHTA, CDR2 FQGNSA. The CDR3 DNA follows: TGTGCCAGCAGCTTACGGGTCGCAGGCGGAACTGAAGCTTTCTTT. Translated: CASSLRVAGGTEAFF.

This clonotype was counted ten times or more. The V and J genes are TRBV18 and TRBJ2-5; 7 bases fit TRBD1. The trim removed 6 bases at V and 2 bases at J, leaving 9 bases unmatched. CDR1 KGHSH and CDR2 LQKENI come from the germline V gene. The CDR3 has 15 residues. CDR3 DNA: TGTGCCAGCTCGGCATACCGGGACAGTCAAGAGACCCAGTACTTC. This gives the protein CASSAYRDSQETQYF.

A few counts support this clonotype. The V and J genes are TRBV6-5 and TRBJ1-1; D unclear. Trimming took off 0 bases at V and 6 bases at J, with 5 bases between the two ends. CDR1 MNHEY and CDR2 SVGAGI come from the germline V gene. The CDR3 has 12 residues. The CDR3 nucleotides are TGTGCCAGCAGTTACTCCAAACCTGAAGCTTTCTTT. Its protein product is CASSYSKPEAFF.

This clonotype was recorded at least ten times. The genes are TRBV11-2 and TRBJ2-7; 14 bases agree with TRBD2. CDR1 and CDR2 (germline): SGHAT, FQNNGV. V lost 5 bases, J lost 4 bases, and 16 bases stayed unmatched. The CDR3 extends over 19 amino acids. The CDR3 loop reads CASSTRLAGGKEVLYEQYF. CDR3 coding DNA: TGTGCCAGCAGCACCAGACTAGCGGGAGGGAAAGAAGTGTTGTACGAGCAGTACTTC.

This clonotype was counted ten times or more. The chain is built from TRBV18 and TRBJ1-1; 12 positions agree with TRBD1. There are 16 residues in the CDR3. The J segment lost 6 bases and the V segment lost 3 bases, leaving 8 bases of the junction unmatched. Per germline, CDR1 KGHSH and CDR2 LQKENI. CDR3 protein: CASSPGTGGQKAEAFF. The CDR3 region has the DNA TGTGCCAGCTCACCCGGGACAGGGGGCCAGAAGGCTGAAGCTTTCTTT.

This clonotype came up many times. The chain is built from TRBV9 and TRBJ2-3; unclear D gene. From germline, CDR1 is SGDLS and CDR2 YYNGEE. The ends were cut back, 3 bases at V and 3 bases at J, with 5 bases in the middle. This CDR3 contains 12 residues. The chain's CDR3 is CASSAATDTQYF. The DNA of the CDR3 is TGTGCCAGCAGCGCCGCGACAGATACGCAGTATTTT.

This clonotype was picked up a small number of times. The gene calls are TRBV6-1 and TRBJ2-5; D gene unclear. Trimming stripped 1 base from V and 2 bases from J, with 11 bases between. The V gene's germline CDR1 is MNHNS and CDR2 SASEGT. There are 15 residues in the CDR3. Here the CDR3 DNA reads TGTGCCAGCAGTGAAGGGTCGTCGTTTCAAGAGACCCAGTACTTC. Its protein product is CASSEGSSFQETQYF.